This TCR beta chain stems from a study of T cells in Graves' hyperthyroidism and ophthalmopathy. Study conclusions and caveats: Also found in blood were most expanded thyroid clonotypes above 0.001.

Newly diagnosed hyperthyroidism patients aged 18 to 65 years had disease lasting under 2 months. Lactation, pregnancy, other autoimmune disease or uncontrolled infection led to exclusion of patients. Diagnostic decisions used clinical symptoms, serum thyroxine and TRAb, thyroid ultrasound and orbital computed tomography. From germline, CDR1 is MDHEN and CDR2 SYDVKM. CDR3 size: 17 residues. Trimming took 3 bases from V and 3 from J, leaving 21 bases between them. This clonotype was seen repeatedly, ten times or more. The antigen remains unidentified. The CDR3 regions of TCR beta were amplified from RNA transcripts. Carried out on the TCR CDR3, a first-round RT-PCR used the HTBI primer set. TCRdb re-analysed the multiplex PCR reads in MiXCR, keeping a single row per CDR3 protein. The sample yields about 510,000 distinct CDR3 sequences, 14% seen once.

This clonotype was obtained from a woman in her thirties or forties with Graves' hyperthyroidism. Sample: blood. J is TRBJ2-7 and V is TRBV28, with D possibly TRBD2 on 6 matching bases. CDR3 loop: CASSFSLPGRRGYEQYF. The CDR3 DNA sequence: TGTGCCAGCAGTTTTAGTCTCCCGGGACGGAGGGGCTACGAGCAGTACTTC.